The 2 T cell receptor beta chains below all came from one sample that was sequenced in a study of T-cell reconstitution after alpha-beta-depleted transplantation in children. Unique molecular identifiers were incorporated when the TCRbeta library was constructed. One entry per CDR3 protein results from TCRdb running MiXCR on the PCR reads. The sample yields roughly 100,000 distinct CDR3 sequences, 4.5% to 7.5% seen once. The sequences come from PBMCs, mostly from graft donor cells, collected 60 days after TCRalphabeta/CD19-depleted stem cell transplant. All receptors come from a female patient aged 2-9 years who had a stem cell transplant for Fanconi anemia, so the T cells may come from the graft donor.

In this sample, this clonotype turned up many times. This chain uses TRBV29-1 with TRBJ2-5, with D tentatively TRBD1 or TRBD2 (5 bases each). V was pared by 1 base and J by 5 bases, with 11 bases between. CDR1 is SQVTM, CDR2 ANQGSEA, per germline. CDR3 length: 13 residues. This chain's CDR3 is CSVEGVGTETQYF. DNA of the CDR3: TGCAGCGTTGAAGGGGTAGGGACGGAGACCCAGTACTTC.

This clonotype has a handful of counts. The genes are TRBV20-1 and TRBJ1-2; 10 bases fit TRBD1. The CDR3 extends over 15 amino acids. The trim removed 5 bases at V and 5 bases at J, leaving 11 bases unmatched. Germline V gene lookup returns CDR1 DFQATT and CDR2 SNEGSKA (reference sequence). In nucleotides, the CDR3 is TGCAGTGCTTCTTATTCCGGGACAGGGGAATATGGCTACACCTTC. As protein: CSASYSGTGEYGYTF.